This TCR beta chain was identified in a study of blood T cell repertoires in COVID-19. Study-level background: Collection of acute and convalescent COVID-19 samples took place in the United States, Italy and Spain. T cells, B-cell-depleted T cells, or PBMCs provided the cDNA or gDNA that served as material.

Sequencing was performed with immunoSEQ multiplex PCR; in TCRdb, only in-frame clones are kept and a portion is missing. Among 150,000 to 200,000 clones listed, around 86% were seen once. Germline V gives CDR1 SGHTA, CDR2 FQGNSA. The J segment lost 6 bases and the V segment lost 5 bases, leaving 8 bases of the junction unmatched. The CDR3 is 15 residues long. The origin of this receptor is a man younger than 30 with acute or convalescent COVID-19. The sequencing sample was made of peripheral blood. J is TRBJ2-1 and V is TRBV7-2, with 9 bases matching TRBD1. The CDR3 DNA is TGTGCCAGCAGCCGCGCCCCGGGACAGGGCAATGAGCAGTTCTTC. Protein sequence: CASSRAPGQGNEQFF.